The present T cell receptor (beta chain) was sequenced within a study of blood T cell repertoires in COVID-19 (TCRdb year 2020). Regarding the study in general: Samples from collaborators originated in the United States, Italy and Spain and spanned both the acute and convalescent phases of COVID-19. The prospective study material was composed of cDNA or gDNA derived from T cells, B-cell-depleted T cells, or PBMCs. Deeply sampled blood TCRbeta repertoires from subjects exposed to, actively infected with, or recovered from COVID-19 were included in the dataset. The repertoires were made available in a free public database intended to serve as a resource for research on the immune response to SARS-CoV-2. Samples came from the ongoing ImmuneRACE study (first 160 participants) plus 1,254 subjects from 6 global collaborators. Sample metadata almost always included a de-identified subject ID, COVID-19 status, age in years and sex. Where available, HLA class I and class II types were obtained from metadata supplied by the sample provider rather than from assay-based typing. What the authors observed across the whole study: The quantity of clinical and demographic metadata differed by source and by participant and was supplied without curation.

TCRbeta CDR3 regions were amplified from genomic DNA by means of the immunoSEQ Assay, a bias-controlled multiplex PCR. In the paper's pipeline: The number of nucleated cells in each sample was estimated from the amplification of reference gene primers within the assay. To quantify the absolute abundance of each unique TCRbeta CDR3 rearrangement, sequence reads were collapsed and filtered. For each sample, productive Simpson clonality was calculated as the square root of Simpson's diversity index over productive rearrangements. The clones in this table, taken by TCRdb from immuneACCESS, are in-frame only. Not every clone is retained; where verified, under half of the shortfall comes from an unresolved V gene, and the cause of the rest is unknown. That table furnishes V, J and clone size, whereas the DNA furnished D and trimming. Counted in this sample were about 110,000 clones; around 81% of them appeared once. The leading ten clones occupy approximately 4% of the sample.

Collaborating institutions collected whole blood in K2EDTA tubes following their own protocols. For TCRbeta analysis, collaborator samples were shipped as frozen whole blood, as isolated PBMCs, or as DNA extracted from either sample type. This clone was detected only a few times. No antigen is known for it. No base quality values were provided; no much bigger clone lies one nucleotide off. The clonotype originates from a woman in her seventies with acute or convalescent COVID-19. Sequencing used peripheral blood.

The DNA sequence is given as TGTGCCAGCAGCAAAGGTGGGACAGTTAGGCTCTCCTATAATTCACCCCTCCACTTT. The resulting protein is CASSKGGTVRLSYNSPLHF. The chain couples TRBV21-1 to TRBJ1-6; the tabulated D call, TRBD1, remains unverified against the DNA. TRBV21-1 is given as a pseudogene. The cysteine opens and the phenylalanine closes a CDR3 of 19 amino acids. Only the CDR3 portion is preserved as DNA: 57 bases, with reading frame beginning at the first base.